A selection of T cell receptor beta chains follows, all from one sample in a study of cytomegalovirus exposure and HLA in healthy donors. The protocol was immunoSEQ multiplex PCR, while the TCRdb copy is restricted to in-frame clones and leaves out a portion. The sample has about 170,000 clones, 76% seen once; the top ten hold 0.7% to 0.85%. Sequenced: PBMCs. The receptors originated from a female donor in good health and CMV-seronegative. The CDR3 runs from the conserved cysteine through the conserved F or W. D genes are given only for firm matches. Size values are once, few and many counts, or a class for expanded clones, and some rows have none.

CDR3 protein: CASSIEQGNYGYTF; CDR3 DNA: TGTGCCAGTAGTATAGAGCAGGGTAACTATGGCTACACCTTC; clone size: .; V gene: TRBV19; D gene: .; J gene: TRBJ1-2
CDR3 protein: CASSAGTASYEQYF; CDR3 DNA: TGTGCCAGCAGCGCGGGGACGGCCTCCTACGAGCAGTACTTC; clone size: .; V gene: TRBV2; D gene: .; J gene: TRBJ2-7
CDR3 protein: CSVVEGVGDTQYF; CDR3 DNA: TGCAGCGTTGTGGAAGGGGTCGGAGATACGCAGTATTTT; clone size: few; V gene: TRBV29-1; D gene: .; J gene: TRBJ2-3
CDR3 protein: CASSQEPVGELFF; CDR3 DNA: TGCGCCAGCAGCCAAGAGCCGGTCGGGGAGCTGTTTTTT; clone size: .; V gene: TRBV4-1; D gene: .; J gene: TRBJ2-2
CDR3 protein: CAAGTGGQPQHF; CDR3 DNA: TGTGCCGCCGGGACAGGGGGGCAGCCCCAGCATTTT; clone size: .; V gene: TRBV27; D gene: TRBD1; J gene: TRBJ1-5
CDR3 protein: CASSQSSSYYGYTF; CDR3 DNA: TGTGCCAGCAGCCAGTCATCCTCTTACTATGGCTACACCTTC; clone size: few; V gene: TRBV5-7; D gene: .; J gene: TRBJ1-2
CDR3 protein: CASSQDSGGAREQYF; CDR3 DNA: TGCGCCAGCAGCCAAGATTCCGGGGGTGCGCGGGAGCAGTACTTC; clone size: .; V gene: TRBV4-3; D gene: .; J gene: TRBJ2-7
CDR3 protein: CASSHTLGLGGYEQYF; CDR3 DNA: TGTGCCAGCAGCCACACCCTCGGACTAGGGGGATACGAGCAGTACTTC; clone size: .; V gene: TRBV7-8; D gene: .; J gene: TRBJ2-7
CDR3 protein: CASSLLIGEGNEQFF; CDR3 DNA: TGTGCCAGCAGCTTATTAATAGGGGAAGGTAATGAGCAGTTCTTC; clone size: .; V gene: TRBV7-9; D gene: .; J gene: TRBJ2-1
CDR3 protein: CASSESRGSSPLHF; CDR3 DNA: TGTGCCAGCAGTGAAAGCAGGGGTAGTTCACCCCTCCACTTT; clone size: .; V gene: TRBV6-1; D gene: .; J gene: TRBJ1-6
CDR3 protein: CASSRSGVQETQYF; CDR3 DNA: TGTGCCAGCAGTCGGTCGGGGGTCCAAGAGACCCAGTACTTC; clone size: .; V gene: TRBV6-1; D gene: .; J gene: TRBJ2-5
CDR3 protein: CASSHPTAGAGAYEQYF; CDR3 DNA: TGTGCCAGCAGCCATCCCACAGCGGGGGCCGGCGCCTACGAGCAGTACTTC; clone size: .; V gene: TRBV9; D gene: TRBD2; J gene: TRBJ2-7
CDR3 protein: CASSVDLAGGQSEQFF; CDR3 DNA: TGTGCCAGCAGCGTAGATTTAGCGGGGGGGCAGAGTGAGCAGTTCTTC; clone size: .; V gene: TRBV9; D gene: TRBD2; J gene: TRBJ2-1
CDR3 protein: CASSLESGSSYEQYF; CDR3 DNA: TGCGCCAGCAGCTTAGAAAGCGGGAGCTCCTACGAGCAGTACTTC; clone size: .; V gene: TRBV5-1; D gene: TRBD2; J gene: TRBJ2-7
CDR3 protein: CASRGTGFKPGELFF; CDR3 DNA: TGTGCCAGTAGGGGAACAGGGTTTAAACCCGGGGAGCTGTTTTTT; clone size: .; V gene: TRBV19; D gene: .; J gene: TRBJ2-2
CDR3 protein: CASSTGTGGGNTIYF; CDR3 DNA: TGTGCCAGCAGCACAGGGACAGGGGGGGGAAACACCATATATTTT; clone size: .; V gene: TRBV6-1; D gene: TRBD1; J gene: TRBJ1-3
CDR3 protein: CASSKQGSLTEAFF; CDR3 DNA: TGTGCCAGCAGCAAACAGGGGTCCCTCACTGAAGCTTTCTTT; clone size: .; V gene: TRBV7-9; D gene: TRBD1; J gene: TRBJ1-1
CDR3 protein: CASSWIRTSMDTQYF; CDR3 DNA: TGTGCCAGCAGCTGGATACGGACATCGATGGATACGCAGTATTTT; clone size: .; V gene: TRBV5-8; D gene: .; J gene: TRBJ2-3
CDR3 protein: CASTRTNYNEQFF; CDR3 DNA: TGTGCCAGTACCCGGACAAACTACAATGAGCAGTTCTTC; clone size: once; V gene: TRBV19; D gene: .; J gene: TRBJ2-1
CDR3 protein: CASSRQGYEQYF; CDR3 DNA: TGTGCCAGCAGCAGACAGGGGTACGAGCAGTACTTC; clone size: .; V gene: TRBV6-6; D gene: TRBD1; J gene: TRBJ2-7
CDR3 protein: CASSPGILGDIQYF; CDR3 DNA: TGTGCCAGCAGCCCCGGGATACTTGGGGACATTCAGTACTTC; clone size: few; V gene: TRBV7-9; D gene: .; J gene: TRBJ2-4
CDR3 protein: CASSLGSGGSSTDTQYF; CDR3 DNA: TGCGCCAGCAGCTTGGGGAGCGGGGGCTCTAGCACAGATACGCAGTATTTT; clone size: .; V gene: TRBV5-1; D gene: TRBD2; J gene: TRBJ2-3
CDR3 protein: CASGNGGPRGEQFF; CDR3 DNA: TGTGCCAGCGGGAACGGGGGACCTCGGGGTGAGCAGTTCTTC; clone size: few; V gene: TRBV2; D gene: .; J gene: TRBJ2-1
CDR3 protein: CASSNRDRNTGELFF; CDR3 DNA: TGTGCCAGCAGCAACCGGGACAGAAACACCGGGGAGCTGTTTTTT; clone size: .; V gene: TRBV5-8; D gene: TRBD1; J gene: TRBJ2-2
CDR3 protein: CASSQEAGIFYEQYF; CDR3 DNA: TGTGCCAGCAGCCAAGAAGCAGGGATATTCTACGAGCAGTACTTC; clone size: .; V gene: TRBV4-2; D gene: .; J gene: TRBJ2-7
CDR3 protein: CAISEAERQYF; CDR3 DNA: TGTGCCATCAGTGAGGCGGAGCGGCAGTACTTC; clone size: once; V gene: TRBV10-3; D gene: .; J gene: TRBJ2-7
CDR3 protein: CASSSLKTDRGEYEQYF; CDR3 DNA: TGTGCCAGCAGCTCTCTAAAAACTGACAGGGGGGAATACGAGCAGTACTTC; clone size: .; V gene: TRBV13; D gene: TRBD1; J gene: TRBJ2-7
CDR3 protein: CASSLFGSRGKRNTGELFF; CDR3 DNA: TGTGCCAGCAGTTTATTCGGGAGCAGAGGAAAACGGAACACCGGGGAGCTGTTTTTT; clone size: .; V gene: TRBV28; D gene: .; J gene: TRBJ2-2
CDR3 protein: CSVGGGSSYEQYF; CDR3 DNA: TGCAGCGTTGGAGGAGGGTCCTCCTACGAGCAGTACTTC; clone size: .; V gene: TRBV29-1; D gene: .; J gene: TRBJ2-7
CDR3 protein: CASSLKASPGANEQFF; CDR3 DNA: TGTGCCAGCAGCTTAAAGGCCTCCCCAGGGGCCAATGAGCAGTTCTTC; clone size: .; V gene: TRBV7-2; D gene: .; J gene: TRBJ2-1
CDR3 protein: CASRKEGRGGNTIYF; CDR3 DNA: TGTGCCAGCAGGAAGGAGGGACGGGGTGGAAACACCATATATTTT; clone size: .; V gene: TRBV2; D gene: .; J gene: TRBJ1-3
CDR3 protein: CASSRLAGIGYEQYF; CDR3 DNA: TGTGCCAGCAGCCGACTAGCGGGGATTGGGTACGAGCAGTACTTC; clone size: .; V gene: TRBV11-2; D gene: TRBD2; J gene: TRBJ2-7
CDR3 protein: CASSSTQVSDTGELFF; CDR3 DNA: TGTGCCAGCTCATCCACCCAGGTTTCTGACACCGGGGAGCTGTTTTTT; clone size: .; V gene: TRBV18; D gene: .; J gene: TRBJ2-2
CDR3 protein: CASSQEALVANVLTF; CDR3 DNA: TGCGCCAGCAGCCAAGAAGCACTGGTAGCCAACGTCCTGACTTTC; clone size: .; V gene: TRBV4-3; D gene: .; J gene: TRBJ2-6
CDR3 protein: CASSWRGQGIYGYTF; CDR3 DNA: TGTGCCAGCAGCTGGAGGGGACAGGGGATCTATGGCTACACCTTC; clone size: .; V gene: TRBV5-4; D gene: TRBD1; J gene: TRBJ1-2
CDR3 protein: CASTSLGGLAAYNEQFF; CDR3 DNA: TGTGCCAGCACCTCGCTGGGAGGGCTAGCGGCCTACAATGAGCAGTTCTTC; clone size: .; V gene: TRBV2; D gene: TRBD2; J gene: TRBJ2-1
CDR3 protein: CASAGSPNQPQHF; CDR3 DNA: TGTGCCAGCGCCGGGTCACCTAATCAGCCCCAGCATTTT; clone size: .; V gene: TRBV27; D gene: .; J gene: TRBJ1-5
CDR3 protein: CASSSGQGNTEAFF; CDR3 DNA: TGTGCCAGCAGTTCTGGACAGGGGAACACTGAAGCTTTCTTT; clone size: .; V gene: TRBV2; D gene: TRBD1; J gene: TRBJ1-1
CDR3 protein: CASSQALMRGGSSDEQFF; CDR3 DNA: TGCGCCAGCAGCCAGGCCCTTATGCGGGGCGGGAGTTCAGATGAGCAGTTCTTC; clone size: .; V gene: TRBV4-3; D gene: TRBD2; J gene: TRBJ2-1
CDR3 protein: CASSPKRVVIDSPLHF; CDR3 DNA: TGTGCCAGCAGTCCGAAGAGGGTAGTGATTGATTCACCCCTCCACTTT; clone size: few; V gene: TRBV28; D gene: .; J gene: TRBJ1-6
CDR3 protein: CASSPLTRTKGNTIYF; CDR3 DNA: TGTGCCAGCTCACCATTAACTCGGACAAAAGGAAACACCATATATTTT; clone size: .; V gene: TRBV18; D gene: .; J gene: TRBJ1-3
CDR3 protein: CASSLGDRVPKREGAEQYF; CDR3 DNA: TGTGCCAGCAGCTTGGGGGACAGGGTACCTAAGCGGGAGGGAGCCGAGCAGTACTTC; clone size: .; V gene: TRBV5-5; D gene: .; J gene: TRBJ2-7
CDR3 protein: CASSPRTTPFENTRELFF; CDR3 DNA: TGTGCCAGCTCACCTAGGACTACTCCCTTTGAGAACACCAGGGAGCTGTTTTTT; clone size: .; V gene: TRBV18; D gene: .; J gene: TRBJ2-2
CDR3 protein: CASSEGLAGLLGETQYF; CDR3 DNA: TGCGCCAGCAGCGAAGGACTAGCGGGACTATTGGGAGAGACCCAGTACTTC; clone size: few; V gene: TRBV5-1; D gene: TRBD2; J gene: TRBJ2-5
CDR3 protein: CASSGLGASGQPQHF; CDR3 DNA: TGTGCCTCTTCTGGACTGGGGGCCTCCGGTCAGCCCCAGCATTTT; clone size: .; V gene: TRBV19; D gene: .; J gene: TRBJ1-5
CDR3 protein: CAWTAGGVETQYF; CDR3 DNA: TGTGCCTGGACCGCGGGGGGAGTAGAGACCCAGTACTTC; clone size: .; V gene: TRBV30; D gene: TRBD2; J gene: TRBJ2-5
CDR3 protein: CASSIAGSWGAYEQYF; CDR3 DNA: TGTGCCAGTAGTATAGCTGGGTCGTGGGGGGCCTACGAGCAGTACTTC; clone size: .; V gene: TRBV19; D gene: .; J gene: TRBJ2-7
CDR3 protein: CASSSRLAKNSQYF; CDR3 DNA: TGTGCCAGCAGCTCCCGACTAGCCAAAAACAGTCAGTACTTC; clone size: once; V gene: TRBV11-2; D gene: TRBD2; J gene: TRBJ2-4
CDR3 protein: CASSLRGGNYGYTF; CDR3 DNA: TGTGCCAGCAGTCTCCGGGGGGGGAACTATGGCTACACCTTC; clone size: .; V gene: TRBV27; D gene: .; J gene: TRBJ1-2